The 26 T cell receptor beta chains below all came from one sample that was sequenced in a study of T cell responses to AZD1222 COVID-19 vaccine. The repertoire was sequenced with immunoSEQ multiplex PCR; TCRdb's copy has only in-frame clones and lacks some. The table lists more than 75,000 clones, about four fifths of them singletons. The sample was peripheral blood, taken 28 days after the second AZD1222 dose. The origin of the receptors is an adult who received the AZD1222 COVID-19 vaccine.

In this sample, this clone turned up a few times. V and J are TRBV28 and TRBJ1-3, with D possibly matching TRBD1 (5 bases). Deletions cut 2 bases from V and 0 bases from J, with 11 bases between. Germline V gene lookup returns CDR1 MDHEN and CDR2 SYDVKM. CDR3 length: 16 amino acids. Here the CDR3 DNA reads TGTGCCAGCAGTTTAGATACAGGCTACTCTGGAAACACCATATATTTT. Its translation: CASSLDTGYSGNTIYF.

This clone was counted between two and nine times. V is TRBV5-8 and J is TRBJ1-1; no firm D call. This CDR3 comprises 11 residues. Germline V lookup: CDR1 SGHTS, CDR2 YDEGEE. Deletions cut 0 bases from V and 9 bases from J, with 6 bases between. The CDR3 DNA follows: TGTGCCAGCAGCTTGGTTAGGCAAGCTTTCTTT. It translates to CASSLVRQAFF. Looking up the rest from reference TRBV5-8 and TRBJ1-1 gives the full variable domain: EAGVTQSPTHLIKTRGQQATLRCSPISGHTSVYWYQQALGLGLQFLLWYDEGEERNRGNFPPRFSGRQFPNYSSELNVNALELEDSALYLCASSLVRQAFFGQGTRLTVV.

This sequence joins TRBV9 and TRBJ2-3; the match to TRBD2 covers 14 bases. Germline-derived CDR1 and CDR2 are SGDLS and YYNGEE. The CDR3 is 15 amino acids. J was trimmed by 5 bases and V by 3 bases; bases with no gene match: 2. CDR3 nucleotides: TGTGCCAGCAGCGGGGGACTAGCGGGAGTAGATACGCAGTATTTT. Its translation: CASSGGLAGVDTQYF.

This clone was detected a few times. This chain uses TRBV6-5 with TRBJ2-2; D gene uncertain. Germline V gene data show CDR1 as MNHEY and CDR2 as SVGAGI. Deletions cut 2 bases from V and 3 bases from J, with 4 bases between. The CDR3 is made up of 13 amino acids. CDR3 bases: TGTGCCAGCAGTTACGTAGACACCGGGGAGCTGTTTTTT. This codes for CASSYVDTGELFF.

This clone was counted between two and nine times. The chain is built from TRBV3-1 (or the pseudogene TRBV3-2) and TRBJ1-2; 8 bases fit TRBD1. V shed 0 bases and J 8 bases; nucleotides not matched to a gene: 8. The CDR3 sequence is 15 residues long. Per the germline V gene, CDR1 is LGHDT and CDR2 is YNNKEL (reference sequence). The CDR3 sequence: CASSQDSAGGDGYTF. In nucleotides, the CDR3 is TGTGCCAGCAGCCAAGATTCGGCAGGGGGCGACGGCTACACCTTC.

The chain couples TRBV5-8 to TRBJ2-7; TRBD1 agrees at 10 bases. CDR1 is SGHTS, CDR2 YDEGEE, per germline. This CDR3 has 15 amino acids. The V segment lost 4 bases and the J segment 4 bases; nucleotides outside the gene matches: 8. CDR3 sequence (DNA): TGTGCCAGCAGCCCAGGGACAGGGGAGTTATACGAGCAGTACTTC. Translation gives CASSPGTGELYEQYF.

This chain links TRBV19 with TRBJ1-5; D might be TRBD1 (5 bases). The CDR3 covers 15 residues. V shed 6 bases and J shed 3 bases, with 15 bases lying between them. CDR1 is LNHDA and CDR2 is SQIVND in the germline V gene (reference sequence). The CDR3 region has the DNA TGTGCCAGTAGGAGGGATGGGGGTATCAATCAGCCCCAGCATTTT. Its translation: CASRRDGGINQPQHF.

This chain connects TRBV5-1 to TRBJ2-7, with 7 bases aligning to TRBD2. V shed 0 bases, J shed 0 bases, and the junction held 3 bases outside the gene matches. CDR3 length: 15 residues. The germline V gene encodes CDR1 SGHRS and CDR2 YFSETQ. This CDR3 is CASSLEGGSSYEQYF. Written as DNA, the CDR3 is TGCGCCAGCAGCTTGGAGGGCGGGAGCTCCTACGAGCAGTACTTC. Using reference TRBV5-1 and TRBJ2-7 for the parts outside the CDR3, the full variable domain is KAGVTQTPRYLIKTRGQQVTLSCSPISGHRSVSWYQQTPGQGLQFLFEYFSETQRNKGNFPGRFSGRQFSNSRSEMNVSTLELGDSALYLCASSLEGGSSYEQYFGPGTRLTVT.

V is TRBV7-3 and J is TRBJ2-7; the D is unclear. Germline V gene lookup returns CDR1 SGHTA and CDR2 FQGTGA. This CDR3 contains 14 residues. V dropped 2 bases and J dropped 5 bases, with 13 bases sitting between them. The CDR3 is CASSLGHPADEQYF. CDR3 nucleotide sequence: TGTGCCAGCAGCTTAGGGCACCCCGCGGACGAGCAGTACTTC. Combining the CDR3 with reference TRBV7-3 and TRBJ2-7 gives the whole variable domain GAGVSQTPSNKVTEKGKYVELRCDPISGHTALYWYRQSLGQGPEFLIYFQGTGAADDSGLPNDRFFAVRPEGSVSTLKIQRTERGDSAVYLCASSLGHPADEQYFGPGTRLTVT.

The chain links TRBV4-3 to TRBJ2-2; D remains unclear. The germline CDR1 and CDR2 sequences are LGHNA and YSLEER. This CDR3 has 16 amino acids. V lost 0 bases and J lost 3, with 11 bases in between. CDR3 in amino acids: CASSQDSRLDTGELFF. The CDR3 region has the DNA TGCGCCAGCAGCCAAGATAGCCGTTTAGACACCGGGGAGCTGTTTTTT.

CDR3 coding DNA: TGTGCCAGCAGCTTAGGGCTAGCGGGATTGGCCGGGGAGCTGTTTTTT. Its protein is CASSLGLAGLAGELFF. The genes are TRBV7-6 and TRBJ2-2; 9 bases agree with TRBD2. This CDR3 contains 16 residues. The J segment lost 6 bases and the V segment lost 1 base, leaving 6 bases of the junction unmatched. Germline V gene sequence: CDR1 SGHVS, CDR2 FNYEAQ.

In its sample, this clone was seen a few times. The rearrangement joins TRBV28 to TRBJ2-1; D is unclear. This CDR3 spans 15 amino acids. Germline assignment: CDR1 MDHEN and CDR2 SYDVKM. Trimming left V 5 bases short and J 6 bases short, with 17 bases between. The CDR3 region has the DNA TGTGCCAGCAGTCCCCGACACGTAACCTCCAATGAGCAGTTCTTC. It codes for CASSPRHVTSNEQFF.

The CDR3 reads CASSYEENQPQHF. Here the CDR3 DNA reads TGTGCCAGCAGTTACGAAGAAAATCAGCCCCAGCATTTT. This rearrangement joins TRBV6-5 to TRBJ1-5; no reliable D call. The CDR3 length is 13 residues. Deletions cut 2 bases from V and 4 bases from J, with 6 bases between. In germline, CDR1 is MNHEY, CDR2 SVGAGI.

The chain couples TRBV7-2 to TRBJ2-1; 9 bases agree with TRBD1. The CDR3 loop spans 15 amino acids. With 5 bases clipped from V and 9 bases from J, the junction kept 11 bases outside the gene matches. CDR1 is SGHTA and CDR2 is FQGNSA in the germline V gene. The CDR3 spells CASSRTVMTGGEQFF. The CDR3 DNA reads TGTGCCAGCAGCCGGACCGTAATGACAGGGGGTGAGCAGTTCTTC.

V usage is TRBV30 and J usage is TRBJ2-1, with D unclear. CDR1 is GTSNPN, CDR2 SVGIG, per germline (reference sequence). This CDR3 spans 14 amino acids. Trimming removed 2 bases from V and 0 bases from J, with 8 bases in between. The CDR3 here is CAWSSTGSYNEQFF. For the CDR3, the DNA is TGTGCCTGGAGTTCGACTGGCTCCTACAATGAGCAGTTCTTC.

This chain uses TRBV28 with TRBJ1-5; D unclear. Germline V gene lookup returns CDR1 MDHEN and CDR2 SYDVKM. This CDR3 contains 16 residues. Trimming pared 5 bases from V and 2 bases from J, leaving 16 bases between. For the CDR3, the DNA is TGTGCCAGCAGTACGGTGGGGTACAAGGGCAATCAGCCCCAGCATTTT. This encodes CASSTVGYKGNQPQHF.

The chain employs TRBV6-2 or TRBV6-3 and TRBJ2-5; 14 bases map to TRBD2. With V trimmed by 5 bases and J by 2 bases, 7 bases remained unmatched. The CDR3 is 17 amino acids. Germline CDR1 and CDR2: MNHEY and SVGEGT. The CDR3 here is CASSQGLAGVGQETQYF. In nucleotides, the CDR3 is TGTGCCAGCAGTCAGGGACTAGCGGGAGTCGGGCAAGAGACCCAGTACTTC.

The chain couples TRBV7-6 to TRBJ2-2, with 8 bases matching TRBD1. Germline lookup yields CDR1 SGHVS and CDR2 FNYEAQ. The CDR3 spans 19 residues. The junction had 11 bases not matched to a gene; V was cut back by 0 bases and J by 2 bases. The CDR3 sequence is CASSLAATTGTGNTGELFF. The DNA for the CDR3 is TGTGCCAGCAGCTTAGCGGCTACCACCGGGACAGGCAACACCGGGGAGCTGTTTTTT. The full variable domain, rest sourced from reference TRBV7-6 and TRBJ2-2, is GAGVSQSPRYKVTKRGQDVALRCDPISGHVSLYWYRQALGQGPEFLTYFNYEAQQDKSGLPNDRFSAERPEGSISTLTIQRTEQRDSAMYRCASSLAATTGTGNTGELFFGEGSRLTVL.

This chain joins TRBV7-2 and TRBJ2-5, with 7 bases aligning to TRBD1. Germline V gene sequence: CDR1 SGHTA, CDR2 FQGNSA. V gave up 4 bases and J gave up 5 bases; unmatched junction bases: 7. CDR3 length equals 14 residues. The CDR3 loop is CASSSTGRGETQYF. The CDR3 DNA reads TGTGCCAGCAGCTCGACGGGCAGGGGGGAGACCCAGTACTTC.

The DNA for the CDR3 is TGTGCCAGCAGCACAGGGGCCGCGTCTGGCTACACCTTC. Translating gives CASSTGAASGYTF. This rearrangement joins TRBV5-8 to TRBJ1-2; TRBD1 aligns across 7 bases. Trimming cost V 4 bases and J 7 bases; bases outside gene matches: 7. This CDR3 spans 13 amino acids. Per germline, CDR1 SGHTS and CDR2 YDEGEE. Full variable domain (rest looked up from reference TRBV5-8 and TRBJ1-2): EAGVTQSPTHLIKTRGQQATLRCSPISGHTSVYWYQQALGLGLQFLLWYDEGEERNRGNFPPRFSGRQFPNYSSELNVNALELEDSALYLCASSTGAASGYTFGSGTRLTVV.

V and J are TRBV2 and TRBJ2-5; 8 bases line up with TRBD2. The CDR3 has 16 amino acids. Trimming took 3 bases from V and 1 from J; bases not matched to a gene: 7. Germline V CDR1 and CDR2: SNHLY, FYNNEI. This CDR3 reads CASSETSAKPQETQYF. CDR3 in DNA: TGTGCCAGCAGTGAGACTAGCGCCAAACCCCAAGAGACCCAGTACTTC. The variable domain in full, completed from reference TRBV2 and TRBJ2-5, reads EPEVTQTPSHQVTQMGQEVILRCVPISNHLYFYWYRQILGQKVEFLVSFYNNEISEKSEIFDDQFSVERPDGSNFTLKIRSTKLEDSAMYFCASSETSAKPQETQYFGPGTRLLVL.

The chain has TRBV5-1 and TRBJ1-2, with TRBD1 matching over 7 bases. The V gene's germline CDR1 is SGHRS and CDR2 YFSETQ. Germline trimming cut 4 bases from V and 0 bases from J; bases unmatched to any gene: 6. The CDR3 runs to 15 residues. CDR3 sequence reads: CASSAGTVANYGYTF. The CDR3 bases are TGCGCCAGCAGCGCCGGGACAGTGGCTAACTATGGCTACACCTTC.

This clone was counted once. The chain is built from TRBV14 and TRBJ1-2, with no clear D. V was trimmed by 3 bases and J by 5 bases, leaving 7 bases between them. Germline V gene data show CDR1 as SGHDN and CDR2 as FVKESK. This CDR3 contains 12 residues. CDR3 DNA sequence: TGTGCCAGCAGCCAGGGTGGGTATGGCTACACCTTC. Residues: CASSQGGYGYTF.

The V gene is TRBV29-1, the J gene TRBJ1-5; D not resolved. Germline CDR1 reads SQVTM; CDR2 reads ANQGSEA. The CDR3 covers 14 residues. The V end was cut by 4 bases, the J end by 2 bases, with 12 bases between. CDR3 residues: CSVVAGTGNQPQHF. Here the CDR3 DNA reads TGCAGCGTTGTGGCAGGTACTGGCAATCAGCCCCAGCATTTT.

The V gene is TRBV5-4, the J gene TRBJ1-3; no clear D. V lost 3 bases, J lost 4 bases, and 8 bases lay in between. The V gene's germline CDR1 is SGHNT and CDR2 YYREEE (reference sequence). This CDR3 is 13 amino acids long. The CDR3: CASSWTGGNTIYF. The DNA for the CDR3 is TGTGCCAGCAGCTGGACGGGCGGAAACACCATATATTTT. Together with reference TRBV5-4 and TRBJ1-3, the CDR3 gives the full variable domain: ETGVTQSPTHLIKTRGQQVTLRCSSQSGHNTVSWYQQALGQGPQFIFQYYREEENGRGNFPPRFSGLQFPNYSSELNVNALELDDSALYLCASSWTGGNTIYFGEGSWLTVV.

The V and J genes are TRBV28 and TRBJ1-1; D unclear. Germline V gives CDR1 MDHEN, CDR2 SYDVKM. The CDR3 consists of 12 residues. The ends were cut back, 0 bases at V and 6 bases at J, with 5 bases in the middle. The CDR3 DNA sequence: TGTGCCAGCAGTTTATGGCAATCTGAAGCTTTCTTT. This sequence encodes CASSLWQSEAFF.